The sequence of this T cell receptor (beta chain) was determined in a study of blood T cell repertoires in COVID-19. Across the study: Samples came from the United States, Italy and Spain, spanning acute and convalescent COVID-19. PBMCs, B-cell-depleted T cells, or T cells provided the cDNA or gDNA that made up the material.

Authors' analysis steps: Researchers report that nucleated cell counts were estimated from reference gene primer amplification. Here immunoSEQ multiplex PCR was the method, and the copy in TCRdb shows in-frame clones only, minus some. The DNA gave D and trimming, while V, J and clone size come from that table. The sample gives fewer than 250,000 clones, 83% of which show up once; roughly 2.6% is in the top ten. Germline CDR1 GTSNPN, CDR2 SVGIG (reference sequence). V dropped 2 bases and J dropped 3 bases, with 13 bases sitting between them. This CDR3 is 14 amino acids long. The sample was peripheral blood. V gene TRBV30 combines with J gene TRBJ2-5; no clear D. This TCR came from a woman in her 40s with active or convalescent COVID-19. CDR3 sequence (DNA): TGTGCCTGGAGTCGGCCGGGTTCTAAAGAGACCCAGTACTTC. This codes for CAWSRPGSKETQYF. Full variable domain (outside the CDR3, taken from reference TRBV30 and TRBJ2-5): SQTIHQWPATLVQPVGSPLSLECTVEGTSNPNLYWYRQAAGRGLQLLFYSVGIGQISSEVPQNLSASRPQDRQFILSSKKLLLSDSGFYLCAWSRPGSKETQYFGPGTRLLVL.